This TCR beta chain was retrieved from a study of blood T cell repertoires in COVID-19 (dated by TCRdb to about 2020). The study in broad terms: The collaborator samples originated in the United States, Italy and Spain and spanned the acute and convalescent phases of COVID-19. The prospective study material was composed of cDNA or gDNA derived from T cells, B-cell-depleted T cells, or PBMCs. Deeply sampled blood TCRbeta repertoires from subjects exposed to, actively infected with, or recovered from COVID-19 were included in the dataset. The repertoires were released in a freely available public database meant as a resource for research on the immune response to SARS-CoV-2. Samples came from the ongoing ImmuneRACE study (first 160 participants) plus 1,254 subjects from 6 global collaborators. A de-identified subject ID, COVID-19 status, age in years and sex were almost always included in the sample metadata. Where HLA class I and class II types were available, the types were taken from metadata supplied by the sample provider, not from assay-based typing.

The immunoSEQ Assay, a bias-controlled multiplex PCR, was used to amplify TCRbeta CDR3 regions from genomic DNA. The authors' analysis ran thus. Within the assay, amplification of reference gene primers was used to estimate how many nucleated cells each sample contained. To quantify the absolute abundance of each unique TCRbeta CDR3 rearrangement, sequence reads were collapsed and filtered. Productive Simpson clonality was computed per sample as the square root of Simpson's diversity index over productive rearrangements. TCRdb provides this immuneACCESS table in a form limited to in-frame rearrangements. Some clones are lacking; in checked studies, under half of them reflect an unresolved V gene, and why the rest are absent is not known. V, J and clone size are taken as reported in that table, and D and trimming were inferred from the DNA itself. The sample contains approximately 250,000 clones, roughly 89% of them found a single time. The top ten clones comprise approximately 3.7% of the sample.

CDR1 and CDR2 are read off the germline V gene as SGHTA and FQGNSA. The junction shows trimming of 2 bases on V and 8 bases on J, plus 18 bases between the germline ends. Taken from cysteine to phenylalanine, the CDR3 has 15 residues. Only the CDR3 region is kept as DNA, spanning 45 bases read in frame from base 1. This clone was seen more than once but under ten times. This clone's antigen is unknown. There are no base qualities to consult, and no much larger clone falls within one base. What the work shows at the level of the full study, not this receptor alone: How much clinical and demographic metadata was included differed by source and by participant, and the metadata was provided uncurated.

Participants in the prospective study were enrolled through a virtual design, were aged about 18 to 90 years, and lived in roughly 24 United States geographic areas. To assign participants to cohorts, the prospective study relied on clinical history that participants themselves reported in a screening survey and a study questionnaire. Recovered participants in ImmuneRACE Cohort 3 were defined as having two consecutive negative NP/OP PCR tests, clearance from a healthcare professional, or resolution of symptoms. In the prospective study, whole blood, serum and a nasopharyngeal or oropharyngeal swab were collected from each participant by mobile phlebotomists. Participants in the prospective study had the option to provide additional blood draws and questionnaires over a roughly two-month period. Before DNA extraction, prospective study blood samples were shipped either frozen or at room temperature.

This sequence was found in a woman aged 25 to 39 who had recovered from COVID-19. What was sequenced was PBMCs or T cells enriched from blood (not recorded which). The chain uses TRBV7-2 and TRBJ1-2, and perhaps TRBD1 as D gene, on 6 matching bases. The CDR3 loop reads CASSLSTGHNNGYTF. At the DNA level, the sequence is TGTGCCAGCAGCTTATCTACGGGACACAATAACGGCTACACCTTC.